What follows are 24 T cell receptor beta chains derived from one specimen sequenced in a study of a mutant IDH1 vaccine in newly diagnosed glioma. No antigens are known for them. TCRdb's copy holds only in-frame clones and misses some; the assay was immunoSEQ multiplex PCR. Of around 57,000 clones in the sample, 84% were seen once. Time point defined: week 35, safety follow-up. The investigators gave 300 ug of mutant IDH1 20-mer peptide in each vaccine dose, together with topical imiquimod. Sequenced material: PBMCs, taken from a glioma patient whose treatment included an IDH1 peptide vaccine. These receptors all stem from a man aged 25-40 years with glioma.

This clone was counted only a few times. The chain links TRBV18 to TRBJ1-2; D ambiguous. Trimming took 2 bases from V and 8 from J, leaving 15 bases between them. Germline assignment: CDR1 KGHSH and CDR2 LQKENI. The CDR3 has 14 amino acids. CDR3 DNA: TGTGCCAGCTCACCAGGCTGGAAGACGGGAGGCTACACCTTC. Translated: CASSPGWKTGGYTF.

This clone occurred a few times. The genes are TRBV6-5 and TRBJ1-1; possibly TRBD1 for D (6 bases). CDR3 length equals 15 residues. Trimming took off 6 bases at V and 0 bases at J, with 14 bases between the two ends. From germline, CDR1 is MNHEY and CDR2 SVGAGI. This CDR3 is CASRPGTPLNTEAFF. CDR3 nucleotide sequence: TGTGCCAGCAGACCCGGGACACCCCTGAACACTGAAGCTTTCTTT.

This clone was observed a single time. The rearrangement links TRBV28 to TRBJ2-1, with D maybe TRBD1 (6 bases). CDR1 is MDHEN and CDR2 is SYDVKM in the germline V gene. The CDR3 contains 17 residues. V was pared by 3 bases and J by 4 bases, with 19 bases between. CDR3 DNA: TGTGCCAGCAGTTTGGGAGCGTGGACAGATTCTTACAATGAGCAGTTCTTC. Residues: CASSLGAWTDSYNEQFF.

This rearrangement joins TRBV19 to TRBJ2-2; no definite D call. Germline V gene sequence: CDR1 LNHDA, CDR2 SQIVND (reference sequence). Trimming stripped 6 bases from V and 2 bases from J, with 10 bases between. This CDR3 comprises 14 residues. CDR3 sequence (DNA): TGTGCCAGTAGCCGGCCTACAAACACCGGGGAGCTGTTTTTT. It is translated as CASSRPTNTGELFF.

The V call is TRBV27, the J call TRBJ2-3, with a tentative D call TRBD2 (6 bases). CDR3 length: 16 residues. V lost 3 bases and J 0 bases, leaving 13 bases between the germline ends. In germline, CDR1 is MNHEY, CDR2 SMNVEV (reference sequence). The CDR3 reads CASSFSIGTSTDTQYF. The CDR3 coding sequence is TGTGCCAGCAGTTTCTCCATCGGGACTAGCACAGATACGCAGTATTTT.

This clone was observed a handful of times. This sequence joins TRBV6-6 and TRBJ1-4, with a weak D call TRBD1 (5 bases). The CDR3 extends over 13 amino acids. Trimming shortened V by 6 bases and J by 8 bases, and 13 bases separated the two germline ends. The germline CDR1 and CDR2 sequences are MNHNY and SVGAGI (reference sequence). The chain's CDR3 is CASRSPGLEKLFF. CDR3 bases: TGTGCCAGCAGGTCCCCGGGACTCGAAAAACTGTTTTTT.

V gene TRBV5-5 combines with J gene TRBJ1-1, with 9 bases lining up with TRBD1. The junction had 5 bases not matched to a gene; V was cut back by 1 base and J by 4 bases. The CDR3 has 15 amino acids. Germline CDR1 SGHKS, CDR2 YYEKEE (reference sequence). The CDR3, as DNA: TGTGCCAGCAGCTTGAGTGGGGGACAGGGCACTGAAGCTTTCTTT. Protein product: CASSLSGGQGTEAFF.

The chain carries TRBV18 and TRBJ2-7, with a weak D call TRBD2 (6 bases). This CDR3 comprises 14 residues. Deletions cut 2 bases from V and 2 bases from J, with 10 bases between. Germline V lookup: CDR1 KGHSH, CDR2 LQKENI. The CDR3 DNA follows: TGTGCCAGCTCACCAGGGGGGTCACCCTACGAGCAGTACTTC. It translates to CASSPGGSPYEQYF. The whole variable domain, filled in from reference TRBV18 and TRBJ2-7, reads NAGVMQNPRHLVRRRGQEARLRCSPMKGHSHVYWYRQLPEEGLKFMVYLQKENIIDESGMPKERFSAEFPKEGPSILRIQQVVRGDSAAYFCASSPGGSPYEQYFGPGTRLTVT.

This clone has only one observation. V gene TRBV11-2 combines with J gene TRBJ2-7; TRBD1 matches 9 bases. The V gene end was trimmed by 5 bases and the J gene end by 5 bases; junction bases not matched to a gene: 4. Germline V lookup: CDR1 SGHAT, CDR2 FQNNGV. The CDR3 consists of 13 residues. Written as DNA, the CDR3 is TGTGCCAGCAGCAGGACAGGGGACCACGAGCAGTACTTC. Translating it yields CASSRTGDHEQYF.

This chain connects TRBV15 to TRBJ1-2; D gene uncertain. The CDR3 consists of 13 residues. V was trimmed by 0 bases and J by 4 bases, leaving 6 bases between them. Germline V gene data show CDR1 as LNHNV and CDR2 as YYDKDF (reference sequence). In nucleotides, the CDR3 is TGTGCCACCAGCAGAGACGCGGGCTATGGCTACACCTTC. Translated, it gives CATSRDAGYGYTF.

J is TRBJ2-3 and V is TRBV19; 9 nucleotides align to TRBD2. The CDR3 is 14 residues long. The germline gives CDR1 LNHDA, CDR2 SQIVND (reference sequence). The trim removed 5 bases at V and 10 bases at J, leaving 10 bases unmatched. This CDR3 is CASSQPGTSRAQYF. The CDR3 region has the DNA TGTGCCAGTAGTCAACCTGGGACTAGCCGAGCGCAGTATTTT. The variable domain in full, with the rest retrieved from reference TRBV19 and TRBJ2-3, is DGGITQSPKYLFRKEGQNVTLSCEQNLNHDAMYWYRQDPGQGLRLIYYSQIVNDFQKGDIAEGYSVSREKKESFPLTVTSAQKNPTAFYLCASSQPGTSRAQYFGPGTRLTVL.

The V call is TRBV10-1, the J call TRBJ2-4; 7 bases agree with TRBD2. The V segment lost 3 bases and the J segment 0 bases; nucleotides outside the gene matches: 5. Germline CDR1 reads WNHNN; CDR2 reads SYGVQD (reference sequence). CDR3 size: 16 residues. Here the CDR3 DNA reads TGCGCCAGCAGTGAAACGGGGGGACTAGCCAAAAACATTCAGTACTTC. Its translation: CASSETGGLAKNIQYF.

This clone was found once. The V gene is TRBV4-1, the J gene TRBJ1-2; D may be TRBD1 (6 bases). The CDR3 has 16 amino acids. V shed 0 bases and J shed 0 bases, with 11 bases lying between them. The germline V gene encodes CDR1 MGHRA and CDR2 YSYEKL. The CDR3 DNA is TGCGCCAGCAGCCAAGAGGGGAGACAGGCTAACTATGGCTACACCTTC. Its translation: CASSQEGRQANYGYTF.

The rearrangement links TRBV11-2 to TRBJ1-4; D is uncertain. The CDR3 loop spans 11 amino acids. V lost 3 bases and J 7 bases, leaving 3 bases between the germline ends. The germline gives CDR1 SGHAT, CDR2 FQNNGV. CDR3: CASSLGEKLFF. DNA for the CDR3: TGTGCCAGCAGCTTGGGTGAAAAACTGTTTTTT.

The rearrangement links TRBV5-4 to TRBJ2-1; D gene unclear. The germline gives CDR1 SGHNT, CDR2 YYREEE (reference sequence). Deletions cut 4 bases from V and 0 bases from J, with 11 bases between. This CDR3 is built from 15 residues. CDR3 loop: CASSPSPSSYNEQFF. The CDR3 DNA reads TGTGCCAGCAGCCCGTCCCCGAGCTCCTACAATGAGCAGTTCTTC.

This clone appeared once. The rearrangement links TRBV18 to TRBJ2-7; D is undetermined. This CDR3 has 20 residues. Trimming stripped 1 base from V and 0 bases from J, with 25 bases between. The germline gives CDR1 KGHSH, CDR2 LQKENI. The CDR3 region has the DNA TGTGCCAGCTCACCACAGCCGATCCTGAACCAGTCTCCTAGCTCCTACGAGCAGTACTTC. Amino acids: CASSPQPILNQSPSSYEQYF.

The rearrangement joins TRBV19 to TRBJ1-1; 8 bases are a match to TRBD1. The CDR3 sequence is 20 residues long. Looked up from germline, CDR1 is LNHDA and CDR2 is SQIVND (reference sequence). The trim removed 7 bases at V and 1 base at J, leaving 23 bases unmatched. The CDR3 sequence is CASTPVWGRGTGASNTEAFF. As DNA, the CDR3 is TGTGCCAGTACTCCTGTCTGGGGTCGCGGGACAGGAGCATCGAACACTGAAGCTTTCTTT.

The chain links TRBV28 to TRBJ2-7; 8 bases match TRBD1. CDR1 MDHEN and CDR2 SYDVKM come from the germline V gene. The V and J ends lost 3 bases and 2 bases, in that order; junction bases with no gene match: 12. The CDR3 runs to 17 residues. CDR3 coding DNA: TGTGCCAGCAGTTTGGGGACAGGAATGAGATCGACCTACGAGCAGTACTTC. Translated: CASSLGTGMRSTYEQYF. The entire variable domain, with the rest obtained from reference TRBV28 and TRBJ2-7, is as follows: DVKVTQSSRYLVKRTGEKVFLECVQDMDHENMFWYRQDPGLGLRLIYFSYDVKMKEKGDIPEGYSVSREKKERFSLILESASTNQTSMYLCASSLGTGMRSTYEQYFGPGTRLTVT.

CDR3 sequence reads: CASSQALRQGDSPLHF. CDR3 DNA sequence: TGCGCCAGCAGCCAAGCGTTGAGACAGGGTGATTCACCCCTCCACTTT. The chain joins TRBV4-1 to TRBJ1-6; 7 nucleotides match TRBD1. This CDR3 spans 16 amino acids. The V and J ends lost 1 base and 8 bases, in that order; junction bases with no gene match: 8. Germline CDR1 MGHRA, CDR2 YSYEKL.

The V gene is TRBV5-4, the J gene TRBJ2-6; 12 nucleotides match TRBD1. Unmatched junction bases numbered 4, after V lost 4 bases and J lost 2 bases. CDR1 and CDR2 from the germline V gene are SGHNT and YYREEE (reference sequence). The CDR3 loop spans 17 amino acids. The CDR3 loop reads CASSGGQGAPGANVLTF. The CDR3 coding sequence is TGTGCCAGCAGCGGGGGACAGGGGGCGCCTGGGGCCAACGTCCTGACTTTC.

In this sample, this clone turned up once. The chain links TRBV19 to TRBJ2-5; perhaps TRBD1 as D (6 bases). Germline CDR1 LNHDA, CDR2 SQIVND (reference sequence). This CDR3 contains 14 residues. V shed 9 bases and J shed 4 bases, with 18 bases lying between them. In nucleotides, the CDR3 is TGTGCCAGCAGTTGGGGGCCTGGGACAGAGACCCAGTACTTC. Translation: CASSWGPGTETQYF.

The chain carries TRBV9 and TRBJ1-6; D uncertain. Between the trimmed V and J ends, which lost 0 bases and 7 bases, there was a span of 5 bases. This CDR3 has 13 residues. CDR1 and CDR2 from the germline V gene are SGDLS and YYNGEE. The CDR3 protein is CASSVVTNSPLHF. In nucleotides, the CDR3 is TGTGCCAGCAGCGTAGTTACGAATTCACCCCTCCACTTT. Full variable domain (rest looked up from reference TRBV9 and TRBJ1-6): DSGVTQTPKHLITATGQRVTLRCSPRSGDLSVYWYQQSLDQGLQFLIQYYNGEERAKGNILERFSAQQFPDLHSELNLSSLELGDSALYFCASSVVTNSPLHFGNGTRLTVT.

The chain has TRBV5-5 and TRBJ1-1; TRBD1 agrees at 7 bases. This CDR3 has 16 amino acids. Trimming at V came to 1 base and at J to 2 bases, leaving 8 bases not matched to a gene. Germline V lookup: CDR1 SGHKS, CDR2 YYEKEE (reference sequence). This chain's CDR3 is CASSLTVNRGNTEAFF. For the CDR3, the DNA is TGTGCCAGCAGCTTGACGGTGAACAGGGGAAACACTGAAGCTTTCTTT.

This sequence joins TRBV6-5 and TRBJ1-5; D possibly corresponds to TRBD1 (6 bases). CDR1 is MNHEY, CDR2 SVGAGI, per germline. CDR3 size: 15 residues. Trimming took off 4 bases at V and 1 base at J, with 11 bases between the two ends. The CDR3 sequence is CASSFHRESNQPQHF. As DNA, the CDR3 is TGTGCCAGCAGTTTCCACAGGGAGAGCAATCAGCCCCAGCATTTT.